A single sample gave rise to the 19 T cell receptor beta chains below, sequenced in a study of tumor-infiltrating lymphocytes in primary liver carcinoma (TCRdb year 2017). For sequencing, an Illumina HiSeq 2500 was employed. TCRbeta-specific cDNA was reverse-transcribed from around 500 ng total RNA using a constant-region primer and ProtoScript II reverse transcriptase. The TCRbeta libraries were prepared through three rounds of nested multiplex PCR following a slightly modified ARM-PCR procedure. Each of the first two PCR rounds ran for about 10 cycles and used multiplex TRBV1-TRBV30 forward primers together with a Cbeta reverse primer. TCRdb reworked the public reads: Q25 trimming with fastp, MiXCR clone assembly, productive beta chains retained. CDR3 protein sequences are deduplicated, and each keeps its most common genes and DNA. Recorded for this sample are more than 70,000 distinct CDR3 sequences; over 60% of them occurred a single time. The ten most abundant clones make up just under 20% of the sample.

Total RNA and DNA were co-extracted without cell sorting from approximately 20-30 mg of bulk tissue using the AllPrep DNA/RNA mini kit. Sequencing input: liver tumor tissue from sampling region 1. Reading the label with the study, this specimen's cell subset or site is: tumor region T1, superior pole. Receptor source: a man in his forties with primary liver carcinoma and hepatitis B virus infection.

The chain links TRBV29-1 to TRBJ2-1, with 9 bases that match TRBD1. The germline V gene has CDR1 SQVTM and CDR2 ANQGSEA. This CDR3 has 13 residues. This CDR3 is CNILTGGYNEQFF. For the CDR3, the DNA is TGCAACATCCTGACAGGGGGATACAATGAGCAGTTCTTC.

As concerns this clonotype: One end of the junction varies from germline; a read error may be responsible. The chain joins TRBV29-1 to TRBJ2-1, with D unclear. The germline V gene encodes CDR1 SQVTM and CDR2 ANQGSEA. The length of the CDR3 is 17 residues. CDR3 region: CSVGGYHASATYNEQLF. DNA for the CDR3: TGCAGCGTTGGGGGTTATCATGCATCGGCGACCTACAATGAGCAGCTCTTC.

The chain links TRBV20-1 to TRBJ1-2; 8 nucleotides match TRBD1. The length of the CDR3 is 13 residues. The V gene end was trimmed by 8 bases and the J gene end by 9 bases; junction bases not matched to a gene: 14. Germline CDR1 is DFQATT and CDR2 is SNEGSKA (reference sequence). Written as DNA, the CDR3 is TGCAGTTCTACTTCAGGGGGCCGGCGGAGCTACACCTTC. This codes for CSSTSGGRRSYTF.

As to this clonotype: The junction shows a germline mismatch at one end, possibly a read error. The chain recombines TRBV10-2 with TRBJ2-2; possible D gene TRBD2, 6 bases. The CDR3 is 16 residues long. The germline V gene encodes CDR1 WSHSY and CDR2 SAAADI. In DNA, the CDR3 is TGCGCCATCAGTGTAGCGCGGGGATGGAACACCGGGGAGCTGTTTTTT. It is translated as CAISVARGWNTGELFF.

V is TRBV7-8 and J is TRBJ2-2; D gene uncertain. The germline V gene encodes CDR1 SGHVS and CDR2 FQNEAQ. The CDR3 covers 15 residues. CDR3 in amino acids: CASRIRAVNTGELFF. In nucleotides, the CDR3 is TGTGCGAGCCGCATAAGGGCGGTGAACACCGGGGAGCTGTTTTTT.

About this clonotype itself: A read error is possible here, since a much larger clone lies one base away. This chain uses TRBV28 with TRBJ2-1; TRBD1 matches at 9 bases. CDR1 and CDR2 from the germline V gene are MDHEN and SYDVKM. The CDR3 is 14 amino acids. CDR3 bases: TGTGTCAGCGGTTGGACAGGGGAGGACAATGAGCAGTTCTTC. Translated, it gives CVSGWTGEDNEQFF.

For this clonotype: Its ends do not fully match the called genes, so a read error is possible. This chain joins TRBV6-1 and TRBJ1-5; tentatively, D is TRBD1 (5 bases). CDR1 is MNHNS, CDR2 SASEGT, per germline. This CDR3 is 16 amino acids long. DNA for the CDR3: TGTGCCAGCAGGGACCGACAGCGGAGGGTCAATCAGCCCCAGCGTTTT. The encoded protein is CASRDRQRRVNQPQRF.

As to this clonotype: This clone may be a read error of a much larger clone one base away. This chain connects TRBV5-1 to TRBJ2-1; D is possibly TRBD2 (6 bases). This CDR3 has 14 amino acids. Germline CDR1 reads SGHRS; CDR2 reads YFSETQ. V lost 9 bases and J 0 bases, leaving 13 bases between the germline ends. The CDR3, as DNA: TGCGCCAACACTTTAGCGGACTCCTACAATGAGCAGTTCTTC. Amino acids: CANTLADSYNEQFF.

The genes are TRBV10-3 and TRBJ2-2, with a weak D call TRBD2 (6 bases). The CDR3 runs 16 residues. V lost 4 bases and J 3 bases, leaving 15 bases between the germline ends. Germline lookup yields CDR1 ENHRY and CDR2 SYGVKD. CDR3 loop: CAISGSGGKDTGELFF. The CDR3 DNA reads TGTGCCATCAGTGGGTCCGGGGGAAAGGACACCGGGGAGCTGTTTTTT.

This clonotype has a count of ten or more. CDR3 DNA sequence: TGTGCCATCAGTCCCGGGACGGCTGAGCAGTTCTTC. It translates to CAISPGTAEQFF. The chain is built from TRBV10-3 and TRBJ2-1; D may match TRBD1 or TRBD2 (5 bases each). V was shortened by 5 bases and J by 9 bases, with 11 bases between the two germline ends. The germline V gene has CDR1 ENHRY and CDR2 SYGVKD. This CDR3 spans 12 amino acids.

The chain is built from TRBV7-9 and TRBJ2-6, with D perhaps matching TRBD1 (6 bases). Germline V gene lookup returns CDR1 SEHNR and CDR2 FQNEAQ (reference sequence). The CDR3 has 15 amino acids. V dropped 10 bases and J dropped 0 bases, with 13 bases sitting between them. CDR3 in DNA: TGTGCCAACACAGGGAAAGACTCTGGGGCCAACGTCCTGACTTTC. Residues: CANTGKDSGANVLTF.

As concerns this clonotype: At one end the junction does not follow the germline gene, possibly because of a read error. This chain's CDR3 is CAGSLPLAFNEKFF. Here the CDR3 DNA reads TGTGCCGGCAGCTTACCTCTAGCCTTCAATGAGAAGTTCTTC. J is TRBJ2-1 and V is TRBV11-2; possible D gene TRBD2, 5 bases. The CDR3 extends over 14 amino acids. Germline V gene lookup returns CDR1 SGHAT and CDR2 FQNNGV.

The chain joins TRBV29-1 to TRBJ2-7, with 10 bases that match TRBD1. The V segment lost 5 bases and the J segment 6 bases; nucleotides outside the gene matches: 16. The germline CDR1 and CDR2 sequences are SQVTM and ANQGSEA. This CDR3 region has 16 residues. The CDR3 region has the DNA TGCAGCGTTAACGTACCTTCCGGGACAGGGGTCGCCGAGCAGTACTTC. Residues: CSVNVPSGTGVAEQYF.

As regards this clonotype: One end of the junction fails to match germline, which may point to a read error. The genes are TRBV12-3 or TRBV12-4 and TRBJ2-1; possible D gene TRBD1, 6 bases. This CDR3 comprises 15 residues. In nucleotides, the CDR3 is TGTGCCGGCAGCCCCACCTGGACAGATGACAATGAGCAGTTCTTC. Protein sequence: CAGSPTWTDDNEQFF.

The count of this clonotype is one. Compared with germline, one end of the junction differs, possibly owing to a read error. The V call is TRBV12-3 or TRBV12-4, the J call TRBJ2-7; 8 positions match TRBD1. The length of the CDR3 is 15 residues. CDR3 loop: CSSSRTGGSSYEQYF. The CDR3 region has the DNA TGTTCCAGCAGCCGTACAGGGGGGTCGTCCTACGAGCAGTACTTC.

As to this clonotype: The junction differs from germline at one of its ends, possibly a read error. The chain is built from TRBV4-1 and TRBJ2-3; the D is unclear. Germline CDR1 and CDR2: MGHRA and YSYEKL. The CDR3 runs to 16 residues. Here the CDR3 reads CVSSQSSSDITDTQYF. For the CDR3, the DNA is TGCGTCAGCAGCCAATCCTCCTCCGATATCACAGATACGCAGTATTTT.

Note on this clonotype: Likely a read error: the CDR3 ends without its conserved phenylalanine or tryptophan. The rearrangement joins TRBV6-5 to TRBJ1-1, with D possibly being TRBD1 (5 bases). This CDR3 contains 13 residues. CDR1 MNHEY and CDR2 SVGAGI come from the germline V gene. The CDR3 here is CAGSFSRVGEAFY. The CDR3 DNA follows: TGTGCCGGCAGTTTCAGCAGGGTCGGGGAAGCTTTCTAT.

Turning to this clonotype: The junction departs from the called germline gene at one end, perhaps through a read error. The J gene is TRBJ1-1, the V gene TRBV4-2; D ambiguous. This CDR3 contains 14 residues. Germline CDR1 is LGHNA and CDR2 is YNFKEQ. The CDR3, as DNA: TGTACCAGCAGCCTAAAAGATGACAACCGTGAAGCTTTCTTT. Protein product: CTSSLKDDNREAFF.

This chain connects TRBV29-1 to TRBJ1-2; 10 bases line up with TRBD1. Germline-derived CDR1 and CDR2 are SQVTM and ANQGSEA. This CDR3 is 15 amino acids long. The CDR3 nucleotides are TGCAAGGCCGGGGACAGGGGAGACCTGGACTATGGCTACACCTTC. Protein: CKAGDRGDLDYGYTF.